The 3 T cell receptor beta chains given below trace back to one sample, sequenced in a study of control samples from healthy donors and cancer patients. Generated by immunoSEQ multiplex PCR, the TCRdb table keeps only in-frame clones and is missing some. This sample has about 88,000 clones, with about 92% found just once. Sequencing was done on a sample of blood. The receptors derive from a man younger than 30 in good health.

The rearrangement uses TRBV7-7 and TRBJ2-7, with D perhaps TRBD1 or TRBD2 (6 bases each). This CDR3 contains 15 residues. V was clipped by 0 bases and J by 1 base, with 10 bases between them. Germline V gives CDR1 SSHAT, CDR2 FNYEAQ (reference sequence). DNA of the CDR3: TGTGCCAGCAGCTTAGCCAGGGGACTTTCCTACGAGCAGTACTTC. It specifies CASSLARGLSYEQYF.

The CDR3 region has the DNA TGTGCCTGGAGTGTACTTAGGGGTCATCGACGGACCCAGTACTTC. It translates to CAWSVLRGHRRTQYF. The chain is built from TRBV30 and TRBJ2-5; possibly TRBD1 for D (5 bases). The CDR3 is 15 amino acids. CDR1 is GTSNPN, CDR2 SVGIG, per germline (reference sequence). The germline V and J ends were trimmed by 0 bases and 7 bases, with 18 bases remaining between them.

This clone was seen just once. The chain joins TRBV7-8 to TRBJ2-7, with D possibly matching TRBD1 (5 bases). This CDR3 has 15 amino acids. The V end lost 5 bases, the J end lost 4 bases, and 18 bases lay between the germline ends. Germline assignment: CDR1 SGHVS and CDR2 FQNEAQ. The CDR3 protein is CASSNPTDIPYEQYF. CDR3 in DNA: TGTGCCAGCAGCAATCCCACGGACATACCATACGAGCAGTACTTC.